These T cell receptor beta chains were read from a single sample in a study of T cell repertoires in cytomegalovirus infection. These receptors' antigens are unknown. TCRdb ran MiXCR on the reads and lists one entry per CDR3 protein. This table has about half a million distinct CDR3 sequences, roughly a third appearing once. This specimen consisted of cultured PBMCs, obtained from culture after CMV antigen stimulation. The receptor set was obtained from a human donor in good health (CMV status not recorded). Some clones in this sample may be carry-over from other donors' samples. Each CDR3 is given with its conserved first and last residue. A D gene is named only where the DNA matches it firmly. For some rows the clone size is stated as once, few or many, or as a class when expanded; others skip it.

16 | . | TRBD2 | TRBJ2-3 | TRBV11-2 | TGTGCCAGCAGCTCGGTAGCGGGACCTCCCACAGATACGCAGTATTTT | CASSSVAGPPTDTQYF
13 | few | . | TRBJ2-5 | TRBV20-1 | TGCAGTGCCCCCGGGGCAGACCAAGAGACCCAGTACTTC | CSAPGADQETQYF
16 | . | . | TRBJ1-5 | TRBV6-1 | TGTGCCAGCAGTCAAGAGACAGGCCTGGGGAATCAGCCCCAGCATTTT | CASSQETGLGNQPQHF
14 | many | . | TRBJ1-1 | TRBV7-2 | TGTGCCAGCAGGCCACGGACCTTGAACACTGAAGCTTTCTTT | CASRPRTLNTEAFF
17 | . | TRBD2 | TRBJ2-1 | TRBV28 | TGTGCCAGCAGCCCTGGGACTAGCGTTCTTCCGCGGAATGAGCAGTTCTTC | CASSPGTSVLPRNEQFF
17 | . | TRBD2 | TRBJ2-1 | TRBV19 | TGTGCCAGTAGTATAGCCCGACTAGCGGGAGGGTACAATGAGCAGTTCTTC | CASSIARLAGGYNEQFF
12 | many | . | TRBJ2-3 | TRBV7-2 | TGTGCCAGCAGCCGCGGGGGCCAACTGCCCGATTTT | CASSRGGQLPDF
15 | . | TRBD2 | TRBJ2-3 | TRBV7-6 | TGTGCCAGCAGCCCACAGCGGGAGGAACCCGATACGCAGTATTTT | CASSPQREEPDTQYF
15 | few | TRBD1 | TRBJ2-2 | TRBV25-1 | TGTGCCAGCAGTGAACAGGGGGCAAGGATCGGGGAGCTGTTTTTT | CASSEQGARIGELFF
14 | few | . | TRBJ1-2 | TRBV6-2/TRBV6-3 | TGTGCCAGCAGACTCCGAGGAGTAAACTATGGCTACACCTTC | CASRLRGVNYGYTF
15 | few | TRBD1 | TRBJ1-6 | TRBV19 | TGTGCCAGTAGTCCTTGGACAGGGCCGGGGTCACCCCTCCACTTT | CASSPWTGPGSPLHF
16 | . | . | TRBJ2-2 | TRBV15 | TGTGCCACCAGCAGAGGAGGGACGATAAACACCGGGGAGCTGTTTTTT | CATSRGGTINTGELFF
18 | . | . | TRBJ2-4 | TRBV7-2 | TGTGCCAGCAGCTCCCGAAAAGGGGAACCCTTAGCCAAAAACATTCAGTACTTC | CASSSRKGEPLAKNIQYF
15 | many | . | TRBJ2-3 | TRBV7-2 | TGTGCCAGCAGCTACCAGGACTCGCGCACAGATACGCAGTATTTT | CASSYQDSRTDTQYF
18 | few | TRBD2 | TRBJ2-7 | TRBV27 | TGTGCCAGCAGTTTATCGGATACGGGACTAGCGGGAGGACACGAGCAGTACTTC | CASSLSDTGLAGGHEQYF
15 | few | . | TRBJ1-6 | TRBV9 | TGTGCCAGCAGCGTAGGGGGAAGCCATAATTCACCCCTCCACTTT | CASSVGGSHNSPLHF
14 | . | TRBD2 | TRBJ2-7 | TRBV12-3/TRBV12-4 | TGTGCCAGCAGCAAACTAGCGGGAGTGTACGAGCAGTACTTC | CASSKLAGVYEQYF
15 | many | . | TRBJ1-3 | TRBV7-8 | TGTGCCAGCAGCTTAGCGGGAGGGTTTGGAAACACCATATATTTT | CASSLAGGFGNTIYF
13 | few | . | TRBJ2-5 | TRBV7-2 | TGTGCCAGCAGCTTAGAGTCCTGGGGGACCCAGTACTTC | CASSLESWGTQYF
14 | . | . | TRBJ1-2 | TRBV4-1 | TGCGCCAGCAGCCAAGTTATAGGAAACTATGGCTACACCTTC | CASSQVIGNYGYTF